The entry below gives a single TCR beta chain sequence along with its context. The sample belongs to a study of cytomegalovirus exposure and HLA in healthy donors. The CDR3 runs 15 residues. Germline loops: CDR1 LNHDA, CDR2 SQIVND (reference sequence). J was trimmed by 3 bases and V by 6 bases; bases with no gene match: 5. The repertoire was sequenced with immunoSEQ multiplex PCR; TCRdb's copy has only in-frame clones and lacks some. The table lists about 160,000 clones, about nine tenths of them singletons. Sequenced: PBMCs. The chain recombines TRBV19 with TRBJ2-7, with TRBD2 matching over 13 bases. The origin of this receptor is a young man in good health and CMV-seropositive. CDR3 DNA sequence: TGTGCCAGTAGCATACTAGCGGGAGGGGACTACGAGCAGTACTTC. This gives the protein CASSILAGGDYEQYF.